A single sample is the source of the 24 T cell receptor beta chains below, sequenced in a study of identical twins. TCRdb redid the calling of the 5' RACE reads with MiXCR, one entry per CDR3 protein. The data contain fewer than 500,000 distinct CDR3 sequences, roughly an eighth of them seen just once; the ten biggest clones take up about 0.97%. Separately, the same data were catalogued under a study of yellow fever vaccine responses in identical twins.

The sequenced sample was CD4+ T cells sorted from blood. The receptors here all came from a woman between 18 and 29 years old in good health.

The chain has TRBV7-9 and TRBJ2-7; 7 bases map to TRBD2. The germline CDR1 and CDR2 sequences are SEHNR and FQNEAQ (reference sequence). The CDR3 extends over 15 amino acids. The V gene end was trimmed by 3 bases and the J gene end by 3 bases; junction bases not matched to a gene: 8. The CDR3 sequence: CASSFLLAVVYEQYF. The CDR3 DNA follows: TGTGCCAGCAGCTTCTTGCTAGCGGTGGTCTACGAGCAGTACTTC.

The chain uses TRBV2 and TRBJ2-5, with D unclear. Per germline, CDR1 SNHLY and CDR2 FYNNEI. The V gene lost 7 bases and the J gene lost 2 bases, with 14 bases spanning the gap. The CDR3 extends over 14 amino acids. The CDR3 DNA reads TGTGCCAGCACCCCATTCGGGTTTCAAGAGACCCAGTACTTC. Its protein product is CASTPFGFQETQYF.

This clonotype was seen a few times. The rearrangement uses TRBV12-3 or TRBV12-4 and TRBJ2-3; 9 bases agree with TRBD2. Trimming took 6 bases from V and 6 from J; bases not matched to a gene: 10. This CDR3 comprises 15 residues. The CDR3 is CASSPRTSAPDTQYF. Here the CDR3 DNA reads TGTGCCAGCAGCCCTCGGACTAGCGCACCGGATACGCAGTATTTT.

J is TRBJ2-1 and V is TRBV11-2, with D perhaps TRBD1 or TRBD2 (8 bases each). There are 17 residues in the CDR3. The germline V and J ends were trimmed by 4 bases and 0 bases, with 16 bases remaining between them. Germline loops: CDR1 SGHAT, CDR2 FQNNGV. The CDR3 DNA follows: TGTGCCAGCAGCTCCCAGGGGGCGGGAGGCTCCTACAATGAGCAGTTCTTC. Protein sequence: CASSSQGAGGSYNEQFF.

The rearrangement uses TRBV29-1 and TRBJ2-7; D is unclear. The CDR3 is 13 residues long. V dropped 5 bases and J dropped 0 bases, with 11 bases sitting between them. CDR1 and CDR2 (germline): SQVTM, ANQGSEA. The CDR3 protein is CSVSSSSSYEQYF. Here the CDR3 DNA reads TGCAGCGTTTCCAGCTCGAGCTCCTACGAGCAGTACTTC.

In its sample, this clonotype was seen many times. The chain uses TRBV5-1 and TRBJ2-7; 12 nucleotides line up with TRBD2. Germline V gene data show CDR1 as SGHRS and CDR2 as YFSETQ. J was trimmed by 2 bases and V by 1 base; bases with no gene match: 4. CDR3 size: 16 residues. CDR3 DNA sequence: TGCGCCAGCAGCTTGACTAGCGGGAGGCCTCCCTACGAGCAGTACTTC. Encoded protein: CASSLTSGRPPYEQYF. The complete variable domain, with remaining parts taken from reference TRBV5-1 and TRBJ2-7, reads KAGVTQTPRYLIKTRGQQVTLSCSPISGHRSVSWYQQTPGQGLQFLFEYFSETQRNKGNFPGRFSGRQFSNSRSEMNVSTLELGDSALYLCASSLTSGRPPYEQYFGPGTRLTVT.

This chain links TRBV10-3 with TRBJ1-5; 11 bases line up with TRBD1. The trim removed 4 bases at V and 0 bases at J, leaving 11 bases unmatched. Per germline, CDR1 ENHRY and CDR2 SYGVKD. The CDR3 runs to 19 residues. CDR3: CAISARGQGATDSNQPQHF. Here the CDR3 DNA reads TGTGCCATCAGTGCCCGCGGACAGGGGGCGACGGATAGCAATCAGCCCCAGCATTTT.

The V and J genes are TRBV6-2 or TRBV6-3 and TRBJ2-1; no reliable D call. Looked up from germline, CDR1 is MNHEY and CDR2 is SVGEGT. V lost 2 bases to trimming and J lost 0 bases, with 11 bases between them. The CDR3 totals 16 residues. The CDR3 DNA is TGTGCCAGCAGTTACCTCCGGTTAAGCTCCTACAATGAGCAGTTCTTC. It yields the protein CASSYLRLSSYNEQFF.

This sequence joins TRBV5-1 and TRBJ2-4; 10 positions agree with TRBD1. Germline V CDR1 and CDR2: SGHRS, YFSETQ. Trimming cost V 1 base and J 0 bases; bases outside gene matches: 4. The CDR3 is made up of 17 amino acids. The CDR3 DNA reads as TGCGCCAGCAGCTTGTCGGGGACAGGGGTAGCCAAAAACATTCAGTACTTC. Protein product: CASSLSGTGVAKNIQYF.

The chain carries TRBV12-3 or TRBV12-4 and TRBJ2-7; D is uncertain. The CDR3 runs 11 residues. V shed 5 bases and J shed 5 bases, with 7 bases lying between them. DNA of the CDR3: TGTGCCAGCAGTGACTTTCACGAGCAGTACTTC. Translated, it gives CASSDFHEQYF.

This chain uses TRBV6-1 with TRBJ2-7; TRBD1 aligns across 9 bases. This CDR3 is built from 13 residues. Germline lookup yields CDR1 MNHNS and CDR2 SASEGT. The V and J ends lost 6 bases and 6 bases, in that order; junction bases with no gene match: 6. The CDR3 region is CASRTTGGGEQYF. The DNA of the CDR3 is TGTGCCAGCAGGACGACAGGGGGAGGCGAGCAGTACTTC.

At least ten counts were recorded for this clonotype. J is TRBJ2-7 and V is TRBV5-1; 8 bases fit TRBD1. Germline loops: CDR1 SGHRS, CDR2 YFSETQ. V lost 2 bases, J lost 0 bases, and 4 bases stayed unmatched. This CDR3 contains 15 residues. DNA for the CDR3: TGCGCCAGCAGCTTAGGGACAGGACTCTCCTACGAGCAGTACTTC. Its protein product is CASSLGTGLSYEQYF.

This clonotype was observed a few times. The chain carries TRBV7-9 and TRBJ2-7, with TRBD1 identical over 9 bases. This CDR3 spans 15 amino acids. The V gene's germline CDR1 is SEHNR and CDR2 FQNEAQ (reference sequence). V lost 1 base, J lost 1 base, and 2 bases stayed unmatched. CDR3 nucleotide sequence: TGTGCCAGCAGCTTAGTGACAGGGGGTTCCTACGAGCAGTACTTC. Translated: CASSLVTGGSYEQYF.

This clonotype was counted a few times. V gene TRBV6-2 or TRBV6-3 combines with J gene TRBJ2-7, with 14 positions matching TRBD2. The V and J ends lost 2 bases and 5 bases, in that order; junction bases with no gene match: 5. CDR1 is MNHEY and CDR2 is SVGEGT in the germline V gene. The CDR3 has 16 residues. The CDR3: CASSYGLAGGMDEQYF. CDR3 nucleotide sequence: TGTGCCAGCAGTTACGGACTAGCGGGAGGTATGGACGAGCAGTACTTC.

This clonotype has only a few counts. V is TRBV4-3 and J is TRBJ2-1; D gene ambiguous. The CDR3 is 17 amino acids. Germline CDR1 and CDR2: LGHNA and YSLEER. V was pared by 0 bases and J by 0 bases, with 12 bases between. CDR3 region: CASSQEPAPSSYNEQFF. CDR3 in DNA: TGCGCCAGCAGCCAAGAGCCAGCCCCTAGCTCCTACAATGAGCAGTTCTTC.

The V call is TRBV28, the J call TRBJ2-7; D might be TRBD1 (6 bases). Looked up from germline, CDR1 is MDHEN and CDR2 is SYDVKM. The CDR3 consists of 14 residues. Trimming took 6 bases from V and 3 from J, leaving 15 bases between them. The CDR3 coding sequence is TGTGCCAGCAGCAAGGACTGGGGGCTCTACGAGCAGTACTTC. Its translation: CASSKDWGLYEQYF.

The chain couples TRBV20-1 to TRBJ2-1; 7 bases map to TRBD2. Unmatched junction bases numbered 9, after V lost 6 bases and J lost 1 base. Germline-derived CDR1 and CDR2 are DFQATT and SNEGSKA (reference sequence). This CDR3 has 15 amino acids. The CDR3 protein is CSAELGGFSYNEQFF. Here the CDR3 DNA reads TGCAGTGCCGAGCTGGGGGGGTTTTCCTACAATGAGCAGTTCTTC.

This clonotype was recorded many times. The rearrangement joins TRBV7-3 to TRBJ1-6; D gene uncertain. Germline assignment: CDR1 SGHTA and CDR2 FQGTGA. The CDR3 consists of 14 residues. Trimming shortened V by 5 bases and J by 7 bases, and 12 bases separated the two germline ends. The CDR3 here is CASSVSGLNSPLHF. The CDR3 nucleotides read TGTGCCAGCAGCGTGTCGGGATTGAATTCACCCCTCCACTTT. Complete variable domain (other parts from reference TRBV7-3 and TRBJ1-6): GAGVSQTPSNKVTEKGKYVELRCDPISGHTALYWYRQSLGQGPEFLIYFQGTGAADDSGLPNDRFFAVRPEGSVSTLKIQRTERGDSAVYLCASSVSGLNSPLHFGNGTRLTVT.

The chain has TRBV3-1 and TRBJ2-7; weak D call: TRBD2 (5 bases). V lost 4 bases, J lost 4 bases, and 11 bases lay in between. The CDR3 has 13 residues. CDR1 LGHDT and CDR2 YNNKEL come from the germline V gene (reference sequence). Written as DNA, the CDR3 is TGTGCCAGCAGCCGTCGGGATCTGTACGAGCAGTACTTC. As protein: CASSRRDLYEQYF.

This chain connects TRBV3-1 to TRBJ2-5; 10 bases map to TRBD2. This CDR3 contains 15 residues. Germline CDR1 and CDR2: LGHDT and YNNKEL (reference sequence). Unmatched junction bases numbered 5, after V lost 4 bases and J lost 3 bases. In nucleotides, the CDR3 is TGTGCCAGCAGCCTGAGGACTAGCGGAAAAGAGACCCAGTACTTC. It yields the protein CASSLRTSGKETQYF.

Regarding this clonotype: One junction end does not reproduce the germline sequence, and a read error may be involved. V is TRBV20-1 and J is TRBJ2-5; TRBD2 might be the D (5 bases). The CDR3 is made up of 14 amino acids. In germline, CDR1 is DFQATT, CDR2 SNEGSKA (reference sequence). The CDR3 DNA reads as TGCAGTGCTAGAGGGAGGACTGACCAAGGGACCCAGTACTTC. Its translation is CSARGRTDQGTQYF.

The chain carries TRBV5-1 and TRBJ2-1, with TRBD2 as a possible D gene (5 bases). The germline V and J ends were trimmed by 0 bases and 0 bases, with 16 bases remaining between them. This CDR3 is built from 18 residues. Germline V gene lookup returns CDR1 SGHRS and CDR2 YFSETQ. Here the CDR3 DNA reads TGCGCCAGCAGCTTGGCCTCACTAGTCCATGGCTCCTACAATGAGCAGTTCTTC. Its translation: CASSLASLVHGSYNEQFF.

Only a few counts were recorded for this clonotype. The chain carries TRBV29-1 and TRBJ2-2; D is undetermined. Trimming took off 4 bases at V and 0 bases at J, with 9 bases between the two ends. Per germline, CDR1 SQVTM and CDR2 ANQGSEA. The CDR3 is 14 residues long. CDR3 coding DNA: TGCAGCGTTGCAAGCTCGGCGAACACCGGGGAGCTGTTTTTT. Amino acid sequence: CSVASSANTGELFF.

CDR3 sequence: CASCPLYLSYNEQFF. The DNA of the CDR3 is TGTGCCAGCTGTCCGTTATACCTCTCCTACAATGAGCAGTTCTTC. V is TRBV6-2 or TRBV6-3 and J is TRBJ2-1, with D unresolved. This CDR3 is 15 amino acids long. The germline V gene encodes CDR1 MNHEY and CDR2 SVGEGT. V lost 8 bases to trimming and J lost 0 bases, with 14 bases between them.